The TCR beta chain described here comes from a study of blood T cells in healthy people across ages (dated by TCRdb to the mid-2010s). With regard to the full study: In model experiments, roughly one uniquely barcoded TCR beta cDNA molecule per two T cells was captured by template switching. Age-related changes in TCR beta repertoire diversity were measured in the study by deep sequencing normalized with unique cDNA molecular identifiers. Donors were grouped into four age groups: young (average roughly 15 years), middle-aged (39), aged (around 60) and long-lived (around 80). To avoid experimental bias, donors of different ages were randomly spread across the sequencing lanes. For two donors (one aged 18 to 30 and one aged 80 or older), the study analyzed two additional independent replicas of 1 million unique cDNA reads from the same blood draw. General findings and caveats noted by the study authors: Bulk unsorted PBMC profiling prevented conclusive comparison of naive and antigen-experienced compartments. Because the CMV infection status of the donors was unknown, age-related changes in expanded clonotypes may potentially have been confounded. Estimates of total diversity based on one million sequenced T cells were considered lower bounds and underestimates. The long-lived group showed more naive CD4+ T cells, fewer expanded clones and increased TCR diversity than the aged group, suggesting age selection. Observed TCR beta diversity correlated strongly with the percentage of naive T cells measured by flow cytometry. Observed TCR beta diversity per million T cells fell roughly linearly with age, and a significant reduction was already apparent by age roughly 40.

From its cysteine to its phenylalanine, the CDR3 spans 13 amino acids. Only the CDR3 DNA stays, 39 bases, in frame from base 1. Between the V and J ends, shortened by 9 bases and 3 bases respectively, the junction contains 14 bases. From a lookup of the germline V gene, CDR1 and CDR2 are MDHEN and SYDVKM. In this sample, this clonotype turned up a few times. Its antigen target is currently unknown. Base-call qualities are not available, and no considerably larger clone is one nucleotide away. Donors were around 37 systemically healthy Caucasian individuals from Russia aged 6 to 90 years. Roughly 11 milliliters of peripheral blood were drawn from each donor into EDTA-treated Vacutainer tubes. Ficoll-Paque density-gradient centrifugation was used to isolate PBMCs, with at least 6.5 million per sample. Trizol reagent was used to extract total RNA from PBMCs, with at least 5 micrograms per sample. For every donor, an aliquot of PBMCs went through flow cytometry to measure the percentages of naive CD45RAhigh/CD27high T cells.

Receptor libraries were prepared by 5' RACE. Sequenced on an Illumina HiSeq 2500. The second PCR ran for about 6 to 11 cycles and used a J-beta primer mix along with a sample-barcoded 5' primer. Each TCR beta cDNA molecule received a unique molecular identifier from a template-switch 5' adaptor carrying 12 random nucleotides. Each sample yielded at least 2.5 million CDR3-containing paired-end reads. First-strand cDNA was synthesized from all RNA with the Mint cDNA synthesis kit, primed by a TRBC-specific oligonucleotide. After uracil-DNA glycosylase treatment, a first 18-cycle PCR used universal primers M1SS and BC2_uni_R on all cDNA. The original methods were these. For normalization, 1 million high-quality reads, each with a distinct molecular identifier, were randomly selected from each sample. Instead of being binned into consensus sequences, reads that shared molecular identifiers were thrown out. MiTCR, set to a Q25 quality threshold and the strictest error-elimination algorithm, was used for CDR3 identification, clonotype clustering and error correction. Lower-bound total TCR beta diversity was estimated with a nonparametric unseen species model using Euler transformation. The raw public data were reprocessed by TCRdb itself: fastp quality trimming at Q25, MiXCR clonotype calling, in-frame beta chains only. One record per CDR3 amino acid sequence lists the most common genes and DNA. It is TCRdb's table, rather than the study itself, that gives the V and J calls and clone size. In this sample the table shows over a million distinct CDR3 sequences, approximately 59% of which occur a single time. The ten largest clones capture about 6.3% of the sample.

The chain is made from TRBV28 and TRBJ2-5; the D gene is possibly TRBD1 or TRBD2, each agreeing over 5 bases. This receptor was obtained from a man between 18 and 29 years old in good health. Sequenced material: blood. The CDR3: CASSRDVEETQYF. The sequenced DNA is TGTGCCAGTAGCCGGGACGTGGAAGAGACCCAGTACTTC.